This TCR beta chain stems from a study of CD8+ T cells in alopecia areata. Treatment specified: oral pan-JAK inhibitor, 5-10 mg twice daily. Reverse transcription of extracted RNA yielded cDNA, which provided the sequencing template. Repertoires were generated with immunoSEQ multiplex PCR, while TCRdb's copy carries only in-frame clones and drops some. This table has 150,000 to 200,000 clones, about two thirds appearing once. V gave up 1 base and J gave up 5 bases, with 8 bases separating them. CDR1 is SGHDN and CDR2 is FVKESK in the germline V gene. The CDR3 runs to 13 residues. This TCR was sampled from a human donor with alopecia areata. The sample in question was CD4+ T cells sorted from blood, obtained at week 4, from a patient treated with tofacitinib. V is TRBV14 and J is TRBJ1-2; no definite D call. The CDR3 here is CASSQGSGYGYTF. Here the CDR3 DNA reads TGTGCCAGCAGCCAAGGTTCGGGTTATGGCTACACCTTC.